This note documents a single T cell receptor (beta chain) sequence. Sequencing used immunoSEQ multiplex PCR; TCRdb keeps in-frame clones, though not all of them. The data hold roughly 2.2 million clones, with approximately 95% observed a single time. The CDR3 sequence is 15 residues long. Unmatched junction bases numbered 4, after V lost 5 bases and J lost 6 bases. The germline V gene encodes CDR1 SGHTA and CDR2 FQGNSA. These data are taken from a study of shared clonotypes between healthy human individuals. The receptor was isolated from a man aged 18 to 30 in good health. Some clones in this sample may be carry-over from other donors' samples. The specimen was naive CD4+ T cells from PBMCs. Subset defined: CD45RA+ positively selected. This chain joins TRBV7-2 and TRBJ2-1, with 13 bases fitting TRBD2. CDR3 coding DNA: TGTGCCAGCAGCCAGACTAGCGGGAGGTCCAATGAGCAGTTCTTC. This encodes CASSQTSGRSNEQFF.